This is a list of T cell receptor beta chains from one sample in a study of metastatic and nonmetastatic thyroid tumors. TCRdb used MiXCR to call clones anew from the PCR reads. The profile covers roughly 36,000 clones, with 25% to 30% appearing a single time and 8% to 10% taken by the ten largest. Sequences were obtained from blood. The receptors were gathered from a female donor with papillary thyroid cancer or a benign thyroid nodule (not recorded which). Some clones in this sample may be carry-over from other donors' samples. The CDR3 runs from the conserved cysteine through the conserved F or W. The D gene is left open where the match is weak. Some rows mark clone size as missing; the rest say once, few, many or name a class of expanded clone.

j_gene: TRBJ2-2; d_gene: NA; abundance: many; v_gene: TRBV11-2; CDR3nt: TGTGCCAGCAGCTTAGTCGGGGCCGGGGAGCTGTTTTTT; CDR3aa: CASSLVGAGELFF
j_gene: TRBJ1-4; d_gene: NA; abundance: many; v_gene: TRBV6-1; CDR3nt: TGTGCCAGCAGAAGTCTCGGGGGATGGAGTGAAAAACTGTTTTTT; CDR3aa: CASRSLGGWSEKLFF
j_gene: TRBJ1-6; d_gene: NA; abundance: NA; v_gene: TRBV6-1; CDR3nt: TGTGCCAGCGCAAGGGTATTTGGGTCACCCCTCCACTTT; CDR3aa: CASARVFGSPLHF
j_gene: TRBJ2-7; d_gene: TRBD1; abundance: NA; v_gene: TRBV20-1; CDR3nt: TGCAGTGCGACCAGCATCTCAGGGGGCTCGTCCTACGAGCAGTACTTC; CDR3aa: CSATSISGGSSYEQYF
j_gene: TRBJ2-7; d_gene: NA; abundance: NA; v_gene: TRBV6-9; CDR3nt: TGTGCCAGCAGCCTCCGGAGGTTCTCCTACGAGCAGTACTTC; CDR3aa: CASSLRRFSYEQYF
j_gene: TRBJ2-1; d_gene: NA; abundance: large; v_gene: TRBV6-6; CDR3nt: TGTGCCAGCAGTTACAACGGAGCCTACAATGAGCAGTTCTTC; CDR3aa: CASSYNGAYNEQFF
j_gene: TRBJ1-3; d_gene: TRBD1; abundance: many; v_gene: TRBV9; CDR3nt: TGTGCCAGCAGCGCGGGACAGCGCTCTGGAAACACCATATATTTT; CDR3aa: CASSAGQRSGNTIYF
j_gene: TRBJ2-3; d_gene: TRBD1; abundance: few; v_gene: TRBV6-6; CDR3nt: TGTGCCAGCAGCCTTACCGGGACAGGGGGCTCTGCAGATACGCAGTATTTT; CDR3aa: CASSLTGTGGSADTQYF
j_gene: TRBJ1-6; d_gene: NA; abundance: NA; v_gene: TRBV4-3; CDR3nt: TGCGCCAGCAGCCAAGATTATAGGACAGTGGGGAATTCACCCCTCCACTTT; CDR3aa: CASSQDYRTVGNSPLHF
j_gene: TRBJ2-1; d_gene: NA; abundance: many; v_gene: TRBV19; CDR3nt: TGTGCCAGTATCCCGAGTGGCGGGGTGGGGGGTGAGCAGTTCTTC; CDR3aa: CASIPSGGVGGEQFF
j_gene: TRBJ2-5; d_gene: TRBD2; abundance: many; v_gene: TRBV7-2; CDR3nt: TGTGCCAGCAGCTTAGCGGGAGGGTTAGGTCTAGCGGGACCTATTGAAGAGACCCAGTACTTC; CDR3aa: CASSLAGGLGLAGPIEETQYF
j_gene: TRBJ2-2; d_gene: TRBD2; abundance: NA; v_gene: TRBV24-1; CDR3nt: TGTGCCACCAGTGATCCCCTGACTAGCATCGGCACCTGGGAGCTGTTTTTT; CDR3aa: CATSDPLTSIGTWELFF
j_gene: TRBJ2-3; d_gene: NA; abundance: NA; v_gene: TRBV4-2; CDR3nt: TGTGCCAGCAGCCAAGATCTTCGCGGGACCCTGTATTTT; CDR3aa: CASSQDLRGTLYF
j_gene: TRBJ1-1; d_gene: NA; abundance: many; v_gene: TRBV20-1; CDR3nt: TGCAGTGCTAGTACCGGTGCGGAATGGACTGAAGCTTTCTTT; CDR3aa: CSASTGAEWTEAFF
j_gene: TRBJ2-1; d_gene: TRBD1; abundance: many; v_gene: TRBV29-1; CDR3nt: TGCAGCGCGGACGGGGACAGGGGGCTCAATGAGCAGTTCTTC; CDR3aa: CSADGDRGLNEQFF
j_gene: TRBJ1-2; d_gene: NA; abundance: NA; v_gene: TRBV6-1; CDR3nt: TGTGCCAGCACAGTACGCGGGGATGGCTACACCTTC; CDR3aa: CASTVRGDGYTF
j_gene: TRBJ2-1; d_gene: NA; abundance: few; v_gene: TRBV10-1; CDR3nt: TGCGCCAGCAGTGAGTCGGGACTTAACAATGAGCAGTTCTTC; CDR3aa: CASSESGLNNEQFF
j_gene: TRBJ2-3; d_gene: NA; abundance: NA; v_gene: TRBV28; CDR3nt: TGTGCCAACAGTTGGGGGACATCTAGCACAGATACGCAGTATTTT; CDR3aa: CANSWGTSSTDTQYF
j_gene: TRBJ2-7; d_gene: NA; abundance: medium-sized; v_gene: TRBV28; CDR3nt: TGTGCCAGCAGTCCCCCCGCGGGGAAGCAGTACTTC; CDR3aa: CASSPPAGKQYF
j_gene: TRBJ2-2; d_gene: TRBD2; abundance: medium-sized; v_gene: TRBV13; CDR3nt: TGTGCCAGCAGCCCCGGGACTAGCGGGAGAGAGCTGAACACCGGGGAGCTGTTTTTT; CDR3aa: CASSPGTSGRELNTGELFF
j_gene: TRBJ1-1; d_gene: NA; abundance: NA; v_gene: TRBV25-1; CDR3nt: TGTTCCAGCAGTGACGCCGGCACAGGGCGAGCTTTCTTT; CDR3aa: CSSSDAGTGRAFF
j_gene: TRBJ2-5; d_gene: NA; abundance: NA; v_gene: TRBV2; CDR3nt: TGTGCCAGCAGTTGGAATCAAGAGACCCAGTACTTC; CDR3aa: CASSWNQETQYF
j_gene: TRBJ2-3; d_gene: TRBD2; abundance: NA; v_gene: TRBV3-1; CDR3nt: TGTGCCAGCAGCCTTAGCGGGGGGGCGTGTTGGGCAGATACGCAGTATTTT; CDR3aa: CASSLSGGACWADTQYF
j_gene: TRBJ2-7; d_gene: NA; abundance: NA; v_gene: TRBV30; CDR3nt: TGTGCCTGGAGTCAGGGAAGGGCCTACGAGCAGTACTTC; CDR3aa: CAWSQGRAYEQYF